This TCR beta chain was recorded in a study of technical replicates of blood from a few donors. The protocol was immunoSEQ multiplex PCR, while the TCRdb copy is restricted to in-frame clones and leaves out a portion. The profile shows tens of thousands of clones, roughly 98% of them singletons. V lost 6 bases, J lost 0 bases, and 17 bases lay in between. Germline CDR1 reads SGHRS; CDR2 reads YFSETQ. The CDR3 is made up of 16 amino acids. The specimen was T cells isolated from PBMCs. The chain employs TRBV5-1 and TRBJ2-3; perhaps TRBD1 as D (6 bases). This receptor was obtained from a human donor in good health. The CDR3 reads CASTVSRGASTDTQYF. The CDR3 DNA reads as TGCGCCAGCACGGTTTCCAGGGGAGCTAGCACAGATACGCAGTATTTT.